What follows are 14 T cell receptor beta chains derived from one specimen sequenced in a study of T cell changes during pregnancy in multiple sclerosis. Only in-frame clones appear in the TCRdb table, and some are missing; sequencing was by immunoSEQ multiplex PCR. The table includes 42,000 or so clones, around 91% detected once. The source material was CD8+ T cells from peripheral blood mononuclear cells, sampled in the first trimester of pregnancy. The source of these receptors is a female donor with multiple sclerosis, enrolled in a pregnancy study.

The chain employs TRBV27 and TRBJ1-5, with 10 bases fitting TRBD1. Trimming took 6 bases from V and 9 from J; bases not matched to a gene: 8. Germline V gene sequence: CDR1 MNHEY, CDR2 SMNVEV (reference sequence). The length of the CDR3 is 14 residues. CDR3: CASRLGQGIWPQHF. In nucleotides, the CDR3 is TGTGCCAGCAGGTTGGGACAGGGGATTTGGCCCCAGCATTTT.

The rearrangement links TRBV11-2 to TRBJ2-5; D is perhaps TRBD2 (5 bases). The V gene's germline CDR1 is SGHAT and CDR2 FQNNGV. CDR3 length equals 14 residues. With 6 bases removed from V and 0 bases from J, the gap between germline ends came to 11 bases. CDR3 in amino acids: CASRLDWNQETQYF. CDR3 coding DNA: TGTGCCAGCAGACTGGACTGGAACCAAGAGACCCAGTACTTC. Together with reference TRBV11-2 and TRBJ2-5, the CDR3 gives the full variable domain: EAGVAQSPRYKIIEKRQSVAFWCNPISGHATLYWYQQILGQGPKLLIQFQNNGVVDDSQLPKDRFSAERLKGVDSTLKIQPAKLEDSAVYLCASRLDWNQETQYFGPGTRLLVL.

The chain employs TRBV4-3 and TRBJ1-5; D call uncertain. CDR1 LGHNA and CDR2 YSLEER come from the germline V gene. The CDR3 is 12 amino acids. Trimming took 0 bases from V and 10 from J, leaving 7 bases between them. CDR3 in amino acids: CASSQEGGPQHF. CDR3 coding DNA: TGCGCCAGCAGCCAAGAGGGAGGACCCCAGCATTTT.

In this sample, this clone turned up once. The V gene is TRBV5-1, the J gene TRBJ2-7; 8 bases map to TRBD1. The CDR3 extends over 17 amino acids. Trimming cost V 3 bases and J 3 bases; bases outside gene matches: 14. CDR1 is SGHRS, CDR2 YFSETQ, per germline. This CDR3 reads CASSSGQEAITFYEQYF. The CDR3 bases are TGCGCCAGCAGCTCGGGACAGGAGGCCATCACTTTCTACGAGCAGTACTTC.

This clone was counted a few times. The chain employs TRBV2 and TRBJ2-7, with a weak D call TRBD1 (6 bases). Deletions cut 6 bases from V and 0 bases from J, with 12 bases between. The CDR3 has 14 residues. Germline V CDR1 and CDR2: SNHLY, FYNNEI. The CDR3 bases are TGTGCCAGCAGGCAGGGGCCCAGCTCCTACGAGCAGTACTTC. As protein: CASRQGPSSYEQYF. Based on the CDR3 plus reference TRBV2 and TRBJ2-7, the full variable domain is EPEVTQTPSHQVTQMGQEVILRCVPISNHLYFYWYRQILGQKVEFLVSFYNNEISEKSEIFDDQFSVERPDGSNFTLKIRSTKLEDSAMYFCASRQGPSSYEQYFGPGTRLTVT.

CDR3 sequence (DNA): TGTGCCAGTAGTATAAGACAGGAGAAACCCCACACTGAAGCTTTCTTT. It is translated as CASSIRQEKPHTEAFF. This chain uses TRBV19 with TRBJ1-1; a weak D match, TRBD1 (6 bases). The CDR3 contains 16 residues. Germline V gives CDR1 LNHDA, CDR2 SQIVND (reference sequence). Trimming took off 2 bases at V and 3 bases at J, with 16 bases between the two ends.

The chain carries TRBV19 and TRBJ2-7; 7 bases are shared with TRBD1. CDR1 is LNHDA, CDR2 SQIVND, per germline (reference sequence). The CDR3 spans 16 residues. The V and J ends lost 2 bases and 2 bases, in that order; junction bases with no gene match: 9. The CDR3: CASSIPRDSQTYEQYF. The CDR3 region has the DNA TGTGCCAGTAGTATACCACGGGACAGCCAAACCTACGAGCAGTACTTC.

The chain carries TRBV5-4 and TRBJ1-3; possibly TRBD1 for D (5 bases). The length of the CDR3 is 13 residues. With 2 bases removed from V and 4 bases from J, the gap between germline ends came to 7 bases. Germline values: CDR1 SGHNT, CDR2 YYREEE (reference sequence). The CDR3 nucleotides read TGTGCCAGCAGCTTCTCAGGGGGAAACACCATATATTTT. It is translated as CASSFSGGNTIYF.

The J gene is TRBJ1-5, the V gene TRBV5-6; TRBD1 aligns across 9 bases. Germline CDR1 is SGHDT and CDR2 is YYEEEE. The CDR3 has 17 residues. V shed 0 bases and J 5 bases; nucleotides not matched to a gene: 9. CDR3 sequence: CASSLAPGTGTYQPQHF. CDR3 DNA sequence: TGTGCCAGCAGCTTGGCGCCCGGGACAGGGACGTATCAGCCCCAGCATTTT.

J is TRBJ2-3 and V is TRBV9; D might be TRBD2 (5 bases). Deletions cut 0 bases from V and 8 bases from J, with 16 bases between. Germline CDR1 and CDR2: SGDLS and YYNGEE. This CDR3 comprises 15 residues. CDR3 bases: TGTGCCAGCAGCGTAGATGGGAGACCTTCAGGTACGCAGTATTTT. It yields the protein CASSVDGRPSGTQYF.

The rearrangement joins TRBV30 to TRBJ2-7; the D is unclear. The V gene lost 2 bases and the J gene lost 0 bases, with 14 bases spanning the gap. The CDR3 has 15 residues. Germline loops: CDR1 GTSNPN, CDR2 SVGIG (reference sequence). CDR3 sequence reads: CAWSPTRGSSYEQYF. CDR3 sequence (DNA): TGTGCCTGGAGTCCCACCCGCGGAAGCTCCTACGAGCAGTACTTC. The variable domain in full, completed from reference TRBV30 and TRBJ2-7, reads SQTIHQWPATLVQPVGSPLSLECTVEGTSNPNLYWYRQAAGRGLQLLFYSVGIGQISSEVPQNLSASRPQDRQFILSSKKLLLSDSGFYLCAWSPTRGSSYEQYFGPGTRLTVT.

The CDR3 DNA is TGTGCCAGCAGCCAGGGTGGGGAGCAGTACTTC. Translation gives CASSQGGEQYF. The V call is TRBV9, the J call TRBJ2-7, with D perhaps TRBD1 (5 bases). This CDR3 contains 11 residues. V shed 4 bases and J shed 7 bases, with 9 bases lying between them. Germline lookup yields CDR1 SGDLS and CDR2 YYNGEE.

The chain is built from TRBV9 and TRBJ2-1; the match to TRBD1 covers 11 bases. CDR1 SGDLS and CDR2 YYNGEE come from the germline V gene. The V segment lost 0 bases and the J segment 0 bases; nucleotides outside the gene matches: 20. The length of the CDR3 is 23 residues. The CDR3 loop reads CASSVGFGGQGGIKSSSYNEQFF. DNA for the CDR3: TGTGCCAGCAGCGTAGGATTCGGGGGACAGGGGGGAATAAAGAGTAGCTCCTACAATGAGCAGTTCTTC.

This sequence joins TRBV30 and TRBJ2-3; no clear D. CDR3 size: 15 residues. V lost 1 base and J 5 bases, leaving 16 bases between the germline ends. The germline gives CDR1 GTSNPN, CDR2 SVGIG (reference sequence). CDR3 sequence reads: CAWSDPLAPVDTQYF. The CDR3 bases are TGTGCCTGGAGTGACCCCTTAGCACCCGTAGATACGCAGTATTTT.